These T cell receptor beta chains were read from a single sample in a study of long-term antiretroviral therapy in people with HIV. Data came from immunoSEQ multiplex PCR; TCRdb stores just in-frame clones and leaves some out. The table records some 20,000 clones, around 78% of them present only once. The sequenced sample was unsorted PBMCs, obtained at the start of antiretroviral therapy, before treatment. These TCRs come from a woman in her 40s with HIV. CDR3s include the opening cysteine and the closing phenylalanine or tryptophan. A D gene is named only where the DNA matches it firmly. Clone size is stated in some rows and not others, as once, few, many or a class when expanded.

clone_size	v_call	j_call	d_call	cdr3_nt	cdr3_aa
-	TRBV4-3	TRBJ2-7	-	TGCGCCAGCAGCCCGGGAGTAGGCGACTACGAGCAGTACTTC	CASSPGVGDYEQYF
-	TRBV5-4	TRBJ2-2	TRBD2	TGTGCCAGCAGCTTGGCTGGGCGGGGGGCGAACACCGGGGAGCTGTTTTTT	CASSLAGRGANTGELFF
once	TRBV2	TRBJ2-7	-	TGTGCCAGCAGTAAAAAGTCCGAGCAGTACTTC	CASSKKSEQYF
few	TRBV7-9	TRBJ1-2	-	TGTGCCAGCAGCTTTGGGACCGGGCAGCCCTATGGCTACACCTTC	CASSFGTGQPYGYTF
-	TRBV7-8	TRBJ1-1	-	TGTGCCAGCAGCTTAGTTGGCAGGGCCAACACTGAAGCTTTCTTT	CASSLVGRANTEAFF
-	TRBV19	TRBJ1-2	-	TGTGCCAGTAGTATAGGGTGGGACGGAGCTAACTATGGCTACACCTTC	CASSIGWDGANYGYTF
-	TRBV4-2	TRBJ2-7	-	TGTGCCAGCAGCCAAGCCGGGGGAAAGTACGAGCAGTACTTC	CASSQAGGKYEQYF
-	TRBV7-2	TRBJ2-7	TRBD2	TGTGCCAGCAGCTCACCTAGCGGGGGCCCTACTTACGAGCAGTACTTC	CASSSPSGGPTYEQYF
-	TRBV5-6	TRBJ2-3	-	TGTGCCAGCAGCTTGGACAGCGGCCTCACAGATACGCAGTATTTT	CASSLDSGLTDTQYF
-	TRBV9	TRBJ1-2	-	TGTGCCAGCAGCTCCACGTCAGATGGCTACACCTTC	CASSSTSDGYTF
-	TRBV6-5	TRBJ1-2	-	TGTGCCAGCAGTTACGCCGGGACGGTATATGGCTACACCTTC	CASSYAGTVYGYTF
-	TRBV9	TRBJ2-7	TRBD1	TGTGCCAGCAGCTCCCGGGACCCCACCCAGGGGGCTCCCTACGAGCAGTACTTC	CASSSRDPTQGAPYEQYF
-	TRBV7-2	TRBJ2-3	TRBD2	TGTGCCAGCAGATCTAGGACTAGCGGGACCACAGATACGCAGTATTTT	CASRSRTSGTTDTQYF
-	TRBV19	TRBJ2-5	-	TGTGCCAGTAGTACTGGGGGTGATTTAGGGACCCAGTACTTC	CASSTGGDLGTQYF
-	TRBV4-2	TRBJ2-7	TRBD2	TGTGCCAGCAGCCAAGATGATAGCGGGGCGCTCTCCTACGAGCAGTACTTC	CASSQDDSGALSYEQYF
-	TRBV4-3	TRBJ1-2	TRBD1	TGCGCCAGCAGCCACGACTTCCTGGGACCAGGGGGGGGTGGCTACACCTTC	CASSHDFLGPGGGGYTF
-	TRBV4-1	TRBJ2-7	TRBD1	TGCGCCAGCAGCCAAGGTTGGTGGGGGAAGGGGGCATCCGAGCAGTACTTC	CASSQGWWGKGASEQYF
-	TRBV10-3	TRBJ2-4	-	TGTGCCATCAGTGAGTCGATCGGGCCAGGCCCTCCATACTTC	CAISESIGPGPPYF
-	TRBV30	TRBJ1-2	-	TGTGCCTGGACAGGAGCTAACTATGGCTACACCTTC	CAWTGANYGYTF
-	TRBV6-6	TRBJ1-1	TRBD1	TGTGCCAGCAGTTACTCAGGGACAGGGAACACTGAAGCTTTCTTT	CASSYSGTGNTEAFF
-	TRBV11-2	TRBJ2-7	-	TGTGCCACCCGCGGGAACTACGAGCAGTACTTC	CATRGNYEQYF
-	TRBV5-6	TRBJ2-3	TRBD2	TGTGCCAGCAGCGCGGGACTAGCTGACACAGATACGCAGTATTTT	CASSAGLADTDTQYF
-	TRBV5-6	TRBJ1-2	-	TGTGCCAGCAGCTTGGGTAATGGGGGATCCAACTATGGCTACACCTTC	CASSLGNGGSNYGYTF
-	TRBV30	TRBJ1-1	-	TGTGCCTGGAGTGTCCAGGGGAAAGCTTTCTTT	CAWSVQGKAFF
-	TRBV29-1	TRBJ2-5	TRBD2	TGCAGCGCCATGACTAGCGGGGGGACAGAGACCCAGTACTTC	CSAMTSGGTETQYF
-	TRBV25-1	TRBJ2-2	-	TGTGCCAGCAGTGCTCAGACCGCTCCAAACACCGGGGAGCTGTTTTTT	CASSAQTAPNTGELFF
large	TRBV6-5	TRBJ2-7	TRBD1	TGTGCCAGCAGTTACACGACAGGGGACGAGCAGTACTTC	CASSYTTGDEQYF
-	TRBV6-5	TRBJ1-3	-	TGTGCCAGCAGTTACTCGACTGGAGACACCATATATTTT	CASSYSTGDTIYF
-	TRBV4-3	TRBJ1-4	-	TGCGCCAGCAGCCAAGATGGACAGACAACTAATGAAAAACTGTTTTTT	CASSQDGQTTNEKLFF
-	TRBV7-9	TRBJ2-1	TRBD1	TGTGCCAGCAGGACCCGGGACAGGGACCACAATGAGCAGTTCTTC	CASRTRDRDHNEQFF
-	TRBV2	TRBJ1-3	-	TGTGCCAGCAGTGAGGAGACACTTGGAAACACCATATATTTT	CASSEETLGNTIYF
-	TRBV30	TRBJ1-4	-	TGTGCCTGGAGTGGAGGGGCAAACGATGAAAAACTGTTTTTT	CAWSGGANDEKLFF
once	TRBV27	TRBJ1-4	-	TGTGCCAGCAGTTCAGTTTGGACTAATGAAAAACTGTTTTTT	CASSSVWTNEKLFF
-	TRBV7-8	TRBJ1-4	-	TGTGCCAGCAGCTTAGGGCGGGGGGAAAAACTGTTTTTT	CASSLGRGEKLFF
-	TRBV5-4	TRBJ1-4	TRBD1	TGTGCCAGCAGCCTCGACGGGACAGCGGGCGAAAAACTGTTTTTT	CASSLDGTAGEKLFF
-	TRBV9	TRBJ2-3	TRBD2	TGTGCCAGCAATAGCGGGAGTGCGCCAGATACGCAGTATTTT	CASNSGSAPDTQYF
-	TRBV6-1	TRBJ2-2	-	TGTGCCAGCAGCGAAACAATGAACACCGGGGAGCTGTTTTTT	CASSETMNTGELFF
-	TRBV28	TRBJ2-5	TRBD2	TGTGCCAGCCCGGGGGGGTTAGGAGAGACCCAGTACTTC	CASPGGLGETQYF
-	TRBV4-1	TRBJ1-6	-	TGCGCCAGCAGCCAACCGACGGCAGCATATAATTCACCCCTCCACTTT	CASSQPTAAYNSPLHF
-	TRBV28	TRBJ2-3	-	TGTGCCAGCAGTTGGGGCACCGGGGGCACAGATACGCAGTATTTT	CASSWGTGGTDTQYF
-	TRBV11-1	TRBJ1-2	TRBD1	TGTGCCAGCAGTCATCGAGACGGGACAGGGGATACCTATGGCTACACCTTC	CASSHRDGTGDTYGYTF
-	TRBV4-1	TRBJ1-2	-	TGCGCCAGCAGCCAAGATCGGACGGCCTATGGCTACACCTTC	CASSQDRTAYGYTF
few	TRBV4-1	TRBJ2-7	-	TGCGCCAGCAGCCAAGGATTCGGCGCTAGCTCCTACGAGCAGTACTTC	CASSQGFGASSYEQYF
-	TRBV6-1	TRBJ2-7	-	TGTGCCAGCAGTGAAGTTAGTCACAGGCTAAACTACGAGCAGTACTTC	CASSEVSHRLNYEQYF
-	TRBV6-5	TRBJ1-1	-	TGTGCCAGCAGTTACTCGAGTCTCTTTGAAGCTTTCTTT	CASSYSSLFEAFF
few	TRBV6-1	TRBJ1-5	-	TGTGCCAGCAGTGAACCGGGTGGTTTTTGGACCCAGCATTTT	CASSEPGGFWTQHF